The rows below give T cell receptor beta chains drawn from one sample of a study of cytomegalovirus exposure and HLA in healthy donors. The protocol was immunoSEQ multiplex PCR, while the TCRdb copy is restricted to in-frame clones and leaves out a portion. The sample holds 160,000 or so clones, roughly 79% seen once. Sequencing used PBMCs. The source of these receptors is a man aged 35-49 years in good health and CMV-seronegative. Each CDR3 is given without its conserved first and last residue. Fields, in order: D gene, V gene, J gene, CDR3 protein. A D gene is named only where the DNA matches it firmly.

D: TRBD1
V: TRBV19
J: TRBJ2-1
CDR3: ASSPGTGWDEQF

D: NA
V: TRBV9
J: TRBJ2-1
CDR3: ASSVEVGVVYNEQF

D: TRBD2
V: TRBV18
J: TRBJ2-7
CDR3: ASSPAGGGAYEQY

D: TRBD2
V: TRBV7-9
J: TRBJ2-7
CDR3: SSSVQREGHEQY

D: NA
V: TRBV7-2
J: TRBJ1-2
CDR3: ASSSYLDSYGYT

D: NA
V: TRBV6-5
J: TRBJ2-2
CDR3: ASRTTDTGELF

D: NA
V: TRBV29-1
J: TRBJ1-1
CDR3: SAIHDRHTEAF

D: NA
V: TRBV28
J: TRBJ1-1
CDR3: GWGQLNTEAF

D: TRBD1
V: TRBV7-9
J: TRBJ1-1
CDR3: SSSRTGGTEAF

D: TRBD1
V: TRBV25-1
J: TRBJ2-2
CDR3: ASRGTATGELF

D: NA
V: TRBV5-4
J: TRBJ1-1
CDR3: ASSPGGGNGKAEAF

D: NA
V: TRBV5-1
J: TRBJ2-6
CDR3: ASSLGRDYTGANGLT

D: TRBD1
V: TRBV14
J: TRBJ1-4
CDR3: ASSRTGGGKLF

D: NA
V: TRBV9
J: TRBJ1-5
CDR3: ASSVGEGSNQPQH

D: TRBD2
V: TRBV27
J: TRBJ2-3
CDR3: AAASGTSGASTDTQY

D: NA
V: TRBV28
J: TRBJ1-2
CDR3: ASSSNQGPYGYT

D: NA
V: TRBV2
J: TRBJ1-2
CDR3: ASSEGRAGGYT

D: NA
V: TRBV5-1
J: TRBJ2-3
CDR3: ASSFQGGASTDTQY

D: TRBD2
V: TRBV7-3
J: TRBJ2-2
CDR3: ASSLTSARPGELF

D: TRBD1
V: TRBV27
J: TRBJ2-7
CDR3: ASRLGQGAYEQY

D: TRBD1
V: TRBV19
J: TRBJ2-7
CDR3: ASTLTGEKDEQY

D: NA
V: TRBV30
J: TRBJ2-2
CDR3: AWSVPPPQGLSANTGELF

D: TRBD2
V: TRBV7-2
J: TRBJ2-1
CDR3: ASSGGTSYNEQF